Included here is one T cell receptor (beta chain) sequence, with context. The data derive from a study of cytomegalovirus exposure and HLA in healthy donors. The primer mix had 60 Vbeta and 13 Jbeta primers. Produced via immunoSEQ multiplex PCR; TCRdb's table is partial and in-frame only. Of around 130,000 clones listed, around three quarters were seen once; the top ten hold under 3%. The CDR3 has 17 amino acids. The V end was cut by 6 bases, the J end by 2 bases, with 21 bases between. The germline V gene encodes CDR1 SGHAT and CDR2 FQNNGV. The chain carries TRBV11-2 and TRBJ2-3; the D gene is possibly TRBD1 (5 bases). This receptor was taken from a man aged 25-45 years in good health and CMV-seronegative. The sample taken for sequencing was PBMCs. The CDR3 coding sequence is TGTGCCAGCAGTCCTGGGGTAGGCAGGGTCAACACAGATACGCAGTATTTT. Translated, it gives CASSPGVGRVNTDTQYF.